This T cell receptor (beta chain) was captured by sequencing in a study of blood T cell repertoires in COVID-19. The CDR3 loop spans 17 amino acids. Germline V gene sequence: CDR1 MDHEN, CDR2 SYDVKM. The junction had 6 bases not matched to a gene; V was cut back by 4 bases and J by 2 bases. Categorization into cohorts depended on clinical history that participants reported. How the authors handled the data: The assay estimated nucleated cells by amplifying reference gene primers. Produced via immunoSEQ multiplex PCR; TCRdb's table is partial and in-frame only. V and J calls and clone size are those listed in that table; D and trimming were worked out from the DNA. The sample lists around 340,000 clones, about 90% occurring once.

The chain carries TRBV28 and TRBJ2-3, with 13 bases that match TRBD2. This TCR came from a woman in her twenties or thirties who had been exposed to COVID-19. Sequenced input: PBMCs or T cells enriched from blood (not recorded which). The CDR3 nucleotides are TGTGCCAGCAGTTCCCCGGGACTAGCGGGATACACAGATACGCAGTATTTT. Its protein is CASSSPGLAGYTDTQYF.